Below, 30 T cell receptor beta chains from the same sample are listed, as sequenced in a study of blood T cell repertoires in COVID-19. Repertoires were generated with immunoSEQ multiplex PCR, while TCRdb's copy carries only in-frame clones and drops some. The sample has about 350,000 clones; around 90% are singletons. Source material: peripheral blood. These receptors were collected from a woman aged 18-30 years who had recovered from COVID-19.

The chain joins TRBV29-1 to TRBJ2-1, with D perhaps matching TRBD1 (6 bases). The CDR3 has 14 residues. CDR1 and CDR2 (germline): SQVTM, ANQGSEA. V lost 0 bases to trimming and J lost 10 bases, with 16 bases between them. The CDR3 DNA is TGCAGCGTTGAAGATCGAAGGTCCCAGGGGGAGCAGTTCTTC. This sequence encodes CSVEDRRSQGEQFF.

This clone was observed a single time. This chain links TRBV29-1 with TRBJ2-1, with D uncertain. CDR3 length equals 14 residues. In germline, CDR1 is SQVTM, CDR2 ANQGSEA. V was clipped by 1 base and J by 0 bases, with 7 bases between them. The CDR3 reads CSVEGWSSYNEQFF. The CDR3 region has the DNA TGCAGCGTTGAAGGCTGGAGCTCCTACAATGAGCAGTTCTTC.

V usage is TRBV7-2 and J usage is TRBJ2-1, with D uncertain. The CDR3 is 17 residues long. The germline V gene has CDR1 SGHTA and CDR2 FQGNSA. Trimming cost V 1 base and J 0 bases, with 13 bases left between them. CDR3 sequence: CASSLGLVVSSYNEQFF. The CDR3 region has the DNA TGTGCCAGCAGCTTAGGTTTGGTGGTTAGCTCCTACAATGAGCAGTTCTTC. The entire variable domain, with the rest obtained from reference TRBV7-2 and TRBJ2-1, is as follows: GAGVSQSPSNKVTEKGKDVELRCDPISGHTALYWYRQSLGQGLEFLIYFQGNSAPDKSGLPSDRFSAERTGGSVSTLTIQRTQQEDSAVYLCASSLGLVVSSYNEQFFGPGTRLTVL.

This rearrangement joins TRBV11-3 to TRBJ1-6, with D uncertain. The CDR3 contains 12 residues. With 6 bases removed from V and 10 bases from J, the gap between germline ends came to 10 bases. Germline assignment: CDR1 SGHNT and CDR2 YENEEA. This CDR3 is CASSWSSSPLHF. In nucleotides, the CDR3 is TGTGCCAGCAGTTGGTCAAGCTCACCCCTCCACTTT.

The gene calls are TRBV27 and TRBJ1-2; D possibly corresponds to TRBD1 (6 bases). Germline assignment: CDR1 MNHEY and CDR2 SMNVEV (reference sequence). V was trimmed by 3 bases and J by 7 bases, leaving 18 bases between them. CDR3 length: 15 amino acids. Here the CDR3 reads CASSFSSAGASGYTF. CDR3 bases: TGTGCCAGCAGTTTTTCCTCAGCAGGGGCGAGTGGCTACACCTTC.

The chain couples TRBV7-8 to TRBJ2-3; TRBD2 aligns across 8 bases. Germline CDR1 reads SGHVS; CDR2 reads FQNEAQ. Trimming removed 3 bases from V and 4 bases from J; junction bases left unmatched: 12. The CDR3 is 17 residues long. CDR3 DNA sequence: TGTGCCAGCAGCTTCCGACCCAGCGGGAGAGGAGCAGATACGCAGTATTTT. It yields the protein CASSFRPSGRGADTQYF.

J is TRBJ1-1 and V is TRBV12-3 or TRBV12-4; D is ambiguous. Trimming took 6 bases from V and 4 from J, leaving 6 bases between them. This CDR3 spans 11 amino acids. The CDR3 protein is CASSQSTEAFF. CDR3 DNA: TGTGCCAGCAGCCAGTCCACTGAAGCTTTCTTT.

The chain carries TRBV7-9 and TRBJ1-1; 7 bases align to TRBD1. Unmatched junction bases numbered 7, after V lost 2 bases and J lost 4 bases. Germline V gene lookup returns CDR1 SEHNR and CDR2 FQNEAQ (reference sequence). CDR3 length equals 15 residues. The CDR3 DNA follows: TGTGCCAGCAGCTTACGGCCCAGGGGGAGCACTGAAGCTTTCTTT. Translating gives CASSLRPRGSTEAFF.

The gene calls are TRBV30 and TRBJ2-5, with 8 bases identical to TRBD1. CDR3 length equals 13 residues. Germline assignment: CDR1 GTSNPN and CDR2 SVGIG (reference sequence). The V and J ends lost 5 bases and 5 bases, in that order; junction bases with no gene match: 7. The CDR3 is CAWSRQGRETQYF. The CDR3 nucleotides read TGTGCCTGGTCAAGACAGGGGAGGGAGACCCAGTACTTC.

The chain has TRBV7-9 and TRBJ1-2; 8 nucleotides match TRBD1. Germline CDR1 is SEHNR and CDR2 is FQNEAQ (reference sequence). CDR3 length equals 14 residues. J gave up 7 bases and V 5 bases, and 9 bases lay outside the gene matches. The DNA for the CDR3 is TGTGCCAGCAGCCCCACGGACAGGGTTGTTGGCTACACCTTC. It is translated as CASSPTDRVVGYTF.

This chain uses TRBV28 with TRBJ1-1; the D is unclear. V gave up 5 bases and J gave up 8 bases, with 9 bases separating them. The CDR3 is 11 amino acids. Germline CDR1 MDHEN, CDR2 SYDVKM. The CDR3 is CASSPEGEAFF. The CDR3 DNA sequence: TGTGCCAGCAGTCCTGAGGGAGAAGCTTTCTTT.

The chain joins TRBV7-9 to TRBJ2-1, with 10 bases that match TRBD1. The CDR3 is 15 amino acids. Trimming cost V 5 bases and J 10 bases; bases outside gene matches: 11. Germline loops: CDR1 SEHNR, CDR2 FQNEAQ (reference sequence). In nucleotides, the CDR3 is TGTGCCAGCAGCAGCTTAACCCCGGGACAGGGGGAGCAGTTCTTC. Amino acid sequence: CASSSLTPGQGEQFF.

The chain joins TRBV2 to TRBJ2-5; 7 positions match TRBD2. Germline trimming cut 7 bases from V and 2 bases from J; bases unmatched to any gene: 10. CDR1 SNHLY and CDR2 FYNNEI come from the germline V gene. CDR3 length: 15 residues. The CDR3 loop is CASTPWLAEQETQYF. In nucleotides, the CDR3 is TGTGCCAGCACCCCCTGGCTAGCGGAACAAGAGACCCAGTACTTC.

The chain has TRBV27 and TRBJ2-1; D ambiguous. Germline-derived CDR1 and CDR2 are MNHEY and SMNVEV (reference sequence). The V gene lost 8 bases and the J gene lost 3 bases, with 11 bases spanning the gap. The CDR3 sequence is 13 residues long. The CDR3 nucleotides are TGTGCCAGCGGTGACATGTACTACAATGAGCAGTTCTTC. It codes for CASGDMYYNEQFF.

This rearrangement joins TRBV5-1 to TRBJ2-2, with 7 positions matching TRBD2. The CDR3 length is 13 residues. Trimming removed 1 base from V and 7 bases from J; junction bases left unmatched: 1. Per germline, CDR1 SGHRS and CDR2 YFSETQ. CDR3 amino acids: CASSLLAGGELFF. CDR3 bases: TGCGCCAGCAGCTTGTTAGCGGGCGGGGAGCTGTTTTTT.

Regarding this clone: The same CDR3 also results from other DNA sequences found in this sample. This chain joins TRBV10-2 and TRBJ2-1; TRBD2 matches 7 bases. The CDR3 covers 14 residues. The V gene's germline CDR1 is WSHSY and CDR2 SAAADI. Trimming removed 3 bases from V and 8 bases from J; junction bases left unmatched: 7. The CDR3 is CASSEGTSEDEQFF. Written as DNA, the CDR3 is TGCGCCAGCAGTGAAGGAACTAGCGAGGATGAGCAGTTCTTC.

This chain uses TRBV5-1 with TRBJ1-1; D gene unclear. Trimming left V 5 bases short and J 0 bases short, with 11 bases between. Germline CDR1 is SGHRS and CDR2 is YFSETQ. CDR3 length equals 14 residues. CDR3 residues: CASSGPGMNTEAFF. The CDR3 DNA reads TGCGCCAGCAGTGGTCCGGGAATGAACACTGAAGCTTTCTTT.

The CDR3: CAISPDSGELFF. CDR3 nucleotides: TGTGCCATCAGTCCGGACTCCGGGGAGCTGTTTTTT. The J gene is TRBJ2-2, the V gene TRBV10-3; D is perhaps TRBD2 (5 bases). The CDR3 consists of 12 residues. Looked up from germline, CDR1 is ENHRY and CDR2 is SYGVKD. Trimming left V 5 bases short and J 6 bases short, with 7 bases between.

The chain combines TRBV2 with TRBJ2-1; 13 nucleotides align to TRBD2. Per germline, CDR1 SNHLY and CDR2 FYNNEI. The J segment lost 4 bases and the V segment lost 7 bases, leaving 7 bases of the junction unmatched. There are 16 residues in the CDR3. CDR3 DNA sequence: TGTGCCAGCACAAGACTAGCGGGAGGAGGGTACAATGAGCAGTTCTTC. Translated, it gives CASTRLAGGGYNEQFF.

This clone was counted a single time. DNA for the CDR3: TGTGCCAGCAGCTTTTGGGGGCCATACAATGAGCAGTTCTTC. Its translation: CASSFWGPYNEQFF. V and J are TRBV27 and TRBJ2-1; possible D gene TRBD1, 6 bases. The CDR3 covers 14 residues. From germline, CDR1 is MNHEY and CDR2 SMNVEV (reference sequence). The ends were cut back, 6 bases at V and 4 bases at J, with 13 bases in the middle.

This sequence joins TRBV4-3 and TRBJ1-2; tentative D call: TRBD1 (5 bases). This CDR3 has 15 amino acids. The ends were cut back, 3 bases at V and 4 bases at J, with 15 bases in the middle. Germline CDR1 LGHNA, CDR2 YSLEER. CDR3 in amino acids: CASSQSPGTPYGYTF. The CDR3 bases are TGCGCCAGCAGCCAGAGCCCCGGGACTCCCTATGGCTACACCTTC.

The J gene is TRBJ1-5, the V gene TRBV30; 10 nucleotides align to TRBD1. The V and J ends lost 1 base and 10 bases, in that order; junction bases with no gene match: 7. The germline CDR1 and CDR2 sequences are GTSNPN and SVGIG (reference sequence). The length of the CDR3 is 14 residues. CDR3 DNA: TGTGCCTGGAGTGAAGGGACAGGGGTCGACCCCCAGCATTTT. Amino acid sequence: CAWSEGTGVDPQHF.

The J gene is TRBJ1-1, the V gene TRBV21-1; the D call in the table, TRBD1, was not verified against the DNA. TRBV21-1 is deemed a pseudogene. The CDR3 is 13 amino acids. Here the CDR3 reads CAIWDRDYTEAFF. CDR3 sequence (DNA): TGTGCCATATGGGACAGGGATTACACTGAAGCTTTCTTT.

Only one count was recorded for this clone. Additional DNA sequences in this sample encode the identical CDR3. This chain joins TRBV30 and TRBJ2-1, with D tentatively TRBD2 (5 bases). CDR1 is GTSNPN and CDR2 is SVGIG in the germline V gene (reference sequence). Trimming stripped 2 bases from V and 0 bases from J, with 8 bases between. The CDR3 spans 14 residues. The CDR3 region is CAWSSGTSYNEQFF. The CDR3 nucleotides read TGTGCCTGGAGTAGCGGAACCTCCTACAATGAGCAGTTCTTC.

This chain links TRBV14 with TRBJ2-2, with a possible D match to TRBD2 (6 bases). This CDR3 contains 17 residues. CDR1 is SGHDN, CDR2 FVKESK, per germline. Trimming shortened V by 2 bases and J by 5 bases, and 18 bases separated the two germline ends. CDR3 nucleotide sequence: TGTGCCAGCAGCCAATACCGGCTAGCGCGAAATACCGGGGAGCTGTTTTTT. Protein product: CASSQYRLARNTGELFF.

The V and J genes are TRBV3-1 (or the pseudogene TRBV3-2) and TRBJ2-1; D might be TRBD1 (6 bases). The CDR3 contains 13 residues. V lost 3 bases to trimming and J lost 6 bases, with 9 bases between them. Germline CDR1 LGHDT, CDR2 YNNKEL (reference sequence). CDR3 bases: TGTGCCAGCAGCCACAGGGGAGTCAATGAGCAGTTCTTC. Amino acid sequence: CASSHRGVNEQFF.

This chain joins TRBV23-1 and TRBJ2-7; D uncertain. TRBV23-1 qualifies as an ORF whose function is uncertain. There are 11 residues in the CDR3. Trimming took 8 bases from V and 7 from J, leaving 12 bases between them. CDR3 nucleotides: TGCGCCAGCGCAATAGACGGGGAGCAGTACGTC. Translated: CASAIDGEQYV.

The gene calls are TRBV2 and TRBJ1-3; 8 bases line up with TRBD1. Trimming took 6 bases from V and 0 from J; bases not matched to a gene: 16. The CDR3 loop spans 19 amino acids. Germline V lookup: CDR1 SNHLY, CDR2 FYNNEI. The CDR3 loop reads CASSRGQGRPKSSGNTIYF. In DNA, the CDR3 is TGTGCCAGCAGCCGAGGACAGGGCAGGCCGAAGTCCTCTGGAAACACCATATATTTT.

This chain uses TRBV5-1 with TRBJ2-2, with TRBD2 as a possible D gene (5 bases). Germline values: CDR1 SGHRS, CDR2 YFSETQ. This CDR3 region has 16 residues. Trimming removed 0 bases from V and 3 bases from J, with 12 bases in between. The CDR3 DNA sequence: TGCGCCAGCAGCTTGGCCGGGGTTTACGACACCGGGGAGCTGTTTTTT. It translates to CASSLAGVYDTGELFF.

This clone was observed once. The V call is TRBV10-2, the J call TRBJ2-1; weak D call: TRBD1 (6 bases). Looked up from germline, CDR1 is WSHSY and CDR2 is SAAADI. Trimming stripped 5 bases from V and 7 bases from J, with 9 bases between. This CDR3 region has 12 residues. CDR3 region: CASSTGSNEQFF. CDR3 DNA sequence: TGCGCCAGCAGTACAGGGTCGAATGAGCAGTTCTTC.